This section outlines one T cell receptor beta chain sequence together with its context. Each sample came from a Caucasian adult donor living in Nashville, Tennessee. Trimming removed 5 bases from V and 1 base from J; junction bases left unmatched: 10. The CDR3 length is 16 residues. Germline V gene lookup returns CDR1 MNHNY and CDR2 SVGAGI (reference sequence). This record belongs to a study of shared clonotypes between healthy human individuals. Study summary: In total, the donors were a couple of women and a few men aged 18 to 49.

Deep was the level used in running the assay. Clones were read by immunoSEQ multiplex PCR, and TCRdb kept only the in-frame ones, dropping some. There are approximately 980,000 clones in the sample; around three quarters occur only once, and around 1.4% lies in the top ten. This clonotype was sampled from a man between 18 and 29 years old in good health. The sequencing sample was made of memory CD4+ T cells sorted from blood. Subset indicated: CD45RA-negative fraction. The chain couples TRBV6-6 to TRBJ2-7; 8 bases agree with TRBD1. The CDR3 nucleotides read TGTGCCAGCAGTCTTCATCGACAGGGGATATCCTACGAGCAGTACTTC. Its translation is CASSLHRQGISYEQYF.